This T cell receptor (beta chain) derives from a study of CD8 T cells in ankylosing spondylitis. General study points: Reportedly, disease-linked clones are significantly enriched in ankylosing spondylitis patients' matched synovial fluid. Apparently characteristic of ankylosing spondylitis blood was a TCR beta motif (fewer than ten highly homologous variants).

Regarding this clonotype: Its antigen is as yet unknown.

One entry per CDR3 protein, called by TCRdb with MiXCR from the 5' RACE reads. The sample comprises approximately 500,000 distinct CDR3 sequences, 9.5% to 15% of which are singletons, and around 6.8% rests with the top ten. The CDR3 spans 14 residues. Trimming removed 0 bases from V and 8 bases from J, with 13 bases in between. CDR1 and CDR2 (germline): LGHNA, YNFKEQ. Input material: blood, either unsorted or a sorted T cell fraction (not recorded which). The chain carries TRBV4-2 and TRBJ1-2; TRBD1 might be the D (6 bases). The receptor was isolated from a male donor with ankylosing spondylitis. The CDR3 is CASSQEAQGRGYTF. In DNA form, the CDR3 reads TGTGCCAGCAGCCAAGAGGCCCAGGGGAGGGGCTACACCTTC.